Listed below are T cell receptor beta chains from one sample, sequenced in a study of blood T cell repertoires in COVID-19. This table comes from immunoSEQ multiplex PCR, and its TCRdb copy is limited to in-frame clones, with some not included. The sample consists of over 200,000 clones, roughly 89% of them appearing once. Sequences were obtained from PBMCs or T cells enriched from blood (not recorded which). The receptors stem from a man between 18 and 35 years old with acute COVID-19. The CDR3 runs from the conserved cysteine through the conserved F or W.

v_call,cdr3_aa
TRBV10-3,CAISEVLAAPQETQYF
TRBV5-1,CASRVGHPNTEAFF
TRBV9,CASSPGQGYEQYF
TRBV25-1,CASSEPGRDYNEQFF
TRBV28,CASSFAGTGSFSSYNSPLHF
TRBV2,CASSGVEPNYGYTF
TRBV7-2,CASSLLAEDYNEQFF
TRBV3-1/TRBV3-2,CASSLPGLHTDTQYF
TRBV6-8,CASRLGWAVSASETQYF
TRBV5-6,CASSPGGWEKLFF
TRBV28,CASRGGRQPEGWDTQYF
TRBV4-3,CASSQFLAGGNTGELFF
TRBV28,CASSPSWDSYGYTF
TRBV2,CASRQQGYGNQPQHF
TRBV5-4,CASSLAGQGTDTQYF
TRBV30,CAWSSTGTGGNTIYF
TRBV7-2,CASSLVGRGYNEQFF
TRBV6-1,CASSEQGSDTEAFF
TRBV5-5,CASSSHRGDYGYTF
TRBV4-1,CASSPQGSEAFF
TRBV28,CASSFATGGGETQYF
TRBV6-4,CASSDTGGNTGELFF
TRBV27,CASTRGGGFEQYF
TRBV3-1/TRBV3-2,CASSQLLAGSTNTGELFF
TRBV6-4,CASSRGEHTEAFF
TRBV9,CASSVGRGLAGGYDTDTQYF
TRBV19,CASQLAGVHEQFF
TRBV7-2,CASSLHGTSTDTQYF
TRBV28,CASRTSGWRNQPQHF
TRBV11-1,CASSPAPGTVNTEAFF
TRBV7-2,CASSLGQNTEAFF
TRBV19,CASRPTALAGQETQYF
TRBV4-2,CASSQGIAGGYEQYF
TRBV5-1,CASKVGSGSEGEQFF
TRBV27,CASSLFARGLQGQYF
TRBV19,CASSTWTGTNEKLFF
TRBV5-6,CASREVAGVLHEQYF
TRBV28,CASSFQGSEQYF
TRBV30,CAWKGQGPFEAFF
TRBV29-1,CSVGGRVLAGNEQFF
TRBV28,CASSYLLQGTEAFF
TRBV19,CASKPTEPGNTIYF
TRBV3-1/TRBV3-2,CASSLPQVTGELFF